This TCR beta chain derives from a study of OX40 agonist ivuxolimab in advanced cancers. Study-wide context: Ivuxolimab was delivered to patients intravenously every 2 weeks at doses spanning 0.01 to 10 mg/kg. Partial responses were recorded for three patients, including one with hepatocellular carcinoma and two with cutaneous melanoma.

Worth noting for this clone: Its specificity is unknown.

This CDR3 region has 17 residues. Study-wide findings and caveats: Some of the nonresponding patients also showed low levels of normalized T-cell clonal expansion. Both CD4+ and CD8+ T cell populations in blood had undergone clonal expansion by week 6 at 0.1 to 3.0 mg/kg.

TCRdb keeps only in-frame clones here, not all; method: immunoSEQ multiplex PCR. This sample has some 94,000 clones; under 95% occur once, and the top ten carry over 0.7%. The gene calls are TRBV21-1 and TRBJ2-7; the table gives TRBD2 as D, unverified against the DNA. TRBV21-1 represents a pseudogene. Here the sequenced sample was CD4+ or CD8+ T cells sorted from blood, taken in a trial of the OX40 agonist ivuxolimab. The clonotype originates from an adult with an advanced solid tumor such as melanoma, head and neck, liver or kidney cancer. CDR3 nucleotides: TGTGCCAGCAGCATTTCTAATCCGGGGGGACGGAGTTACGAGCAGTACTTC. It codes for CASSISNPGGRSYEQYF.